This TCR beta chain comes out of a study of T cells after yellow fever vaccination. General observations from the study: Though it reached lower strength, the secondary response hit its peak faster, day 5 versus 15.

Template-switching 5'RACE yielded the TCR cDNA; a universal primer site and UMIs were added in the process. TCRdb re-called the 5' RACE reads with MiXCR, one entry per CDR3 protein. The data contain more than 350,000 distinct CDR3 sequences, 11% of them singletons. Germline-derived CDR1 and CDR2 are SGHRS and YFSETQ. The CDR3 runs to 15 residues. The junction had 7 bases not matched to a gene; V was cut back by 4 bases and J by 5 bases. As concerns this clonotype: Antigen unknown.

The receptor comes from a man in his late teens or twenties who received the YFV17D yellow fever vaccine. The V and J genes are TRBV5-1 and TRBJ2-1; 9 bases are shared with TRBD2. Here the sequenced sample was PBMCs, taken on the day of the first yellow fever vaccination. The CDR3 here is CASSVKRGENNEQFF. In nucleotides, the CDR3 is TGCGCCAGCAGCGTAAAGCGGGGGGAGAACAATGAGCAGTTCTTC.